This T cell receptor beta chain was retrieved from a study of circulating CD8 cells and anti-PD-1 response in melanoma. Study overall: Six of 13 patients had prior targeted therapy or immunotherapy; seven did not. Broader study findings: Generally, no replicate experiments were performed.

TCR libraries were prepared from about 16 ng of total RNA with the QIAseq Immune Repertoire TCR panel. TCRdb recomputed calls from the reads with MiXCR, one row per CDR3 protein. Here the sample spans more than 900 distinct CDR3 sequences, around 9.4% being singletons. This clonotype rates as medium-sized. No antigen is known for it. Four subsets defined by PD-1 and/or TIGIT were sorted from live CD3+CD8+TCRalphabeta+ cells. This CDR3 has 14 amino acids. The germline V gene has CDR1 SGHTA and CDR2 FQGNSA. The V segment lost 1 base and the J segment 3 bases; nucleotides outside the gene matches: 0. V usage is TRBV7-2 and J usage is TRBJ2-7; 10 positions match TRBD2. The source was CD8+ T cells from PBMCs, collected at baseline or after one month of anti-PD-1 therapy (not recorded which). The clonotype was recovered from a human donor with melanoma. For the CDR3, the DNA is TGTGCCAGCAGCTTAGAGCGGGGGGGCTACGAGCAGTACTTC. Residues: CASSLERGGYEQYF.